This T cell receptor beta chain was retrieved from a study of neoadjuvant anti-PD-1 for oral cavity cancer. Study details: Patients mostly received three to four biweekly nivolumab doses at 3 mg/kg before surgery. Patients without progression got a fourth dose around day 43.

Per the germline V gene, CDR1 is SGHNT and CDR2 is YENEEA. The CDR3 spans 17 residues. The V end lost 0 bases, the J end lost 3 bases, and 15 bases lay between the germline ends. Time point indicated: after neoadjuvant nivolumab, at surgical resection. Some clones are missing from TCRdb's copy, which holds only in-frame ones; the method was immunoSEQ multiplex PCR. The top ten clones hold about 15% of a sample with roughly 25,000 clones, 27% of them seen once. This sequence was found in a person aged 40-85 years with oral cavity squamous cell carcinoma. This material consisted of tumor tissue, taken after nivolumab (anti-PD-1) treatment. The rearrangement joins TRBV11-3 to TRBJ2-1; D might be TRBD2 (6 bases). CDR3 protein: CASSLDGSGRGYNEQFF. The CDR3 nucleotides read TGTGCCAGCAGCTTAGATGGTTCCGGGAGAGGCTACAATGAGCAGTTCTTC. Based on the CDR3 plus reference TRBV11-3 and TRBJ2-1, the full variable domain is EAGVVQSPRYKIIEKKQPVAFWCNPISGHNTLYWYLQNLGQGPELLIRYENEEAVDDSQLPKDRFSAERLKGVDSTLKIQPAELGDSAVYLCASSLDGSGRGYNEQFFGPGTRLTVL.